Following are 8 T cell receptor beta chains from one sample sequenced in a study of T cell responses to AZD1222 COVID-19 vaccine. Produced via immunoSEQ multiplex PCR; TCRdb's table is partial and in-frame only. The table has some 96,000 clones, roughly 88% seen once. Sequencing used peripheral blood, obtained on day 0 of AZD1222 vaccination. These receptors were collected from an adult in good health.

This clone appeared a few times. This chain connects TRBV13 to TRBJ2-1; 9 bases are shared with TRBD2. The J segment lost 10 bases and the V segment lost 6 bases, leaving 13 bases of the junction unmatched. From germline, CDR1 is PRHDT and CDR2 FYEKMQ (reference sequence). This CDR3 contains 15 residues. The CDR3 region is CASRPRGGGSKEQFF. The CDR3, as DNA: TGTGCCAGCAGGCCGCGGGGGGGCGGGAGTAAAGAGCAGTTCTTC.

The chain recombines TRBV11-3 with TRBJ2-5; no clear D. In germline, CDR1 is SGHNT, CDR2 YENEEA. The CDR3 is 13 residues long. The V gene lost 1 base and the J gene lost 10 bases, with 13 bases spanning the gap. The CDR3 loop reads CASSLGDPKDQYF. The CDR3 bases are TGTGCCAGCAGCTTAGGGGATCCCAAGGACCAGTACTTC.

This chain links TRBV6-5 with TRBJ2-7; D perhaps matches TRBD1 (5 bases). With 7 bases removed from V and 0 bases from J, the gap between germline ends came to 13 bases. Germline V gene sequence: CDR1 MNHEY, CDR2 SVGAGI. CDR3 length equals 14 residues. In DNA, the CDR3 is TGTGCCAGCATCCCCGGACACTTCTCCTACGAGCAGTACTTC. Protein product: CASIPGHFSYEQYF.

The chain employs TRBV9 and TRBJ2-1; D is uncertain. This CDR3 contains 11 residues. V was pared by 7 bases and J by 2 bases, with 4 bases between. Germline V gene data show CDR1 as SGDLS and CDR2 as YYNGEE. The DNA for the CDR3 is TGTGCCAGCGGGACCTACAATGAGCAGTTCTTC. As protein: CASGTYNEQFF.

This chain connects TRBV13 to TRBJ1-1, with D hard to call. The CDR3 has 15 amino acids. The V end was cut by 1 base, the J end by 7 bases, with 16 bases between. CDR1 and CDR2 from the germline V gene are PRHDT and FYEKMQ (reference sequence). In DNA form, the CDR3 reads TGTGCCAGCAGCTTAGCATCAACTCTGTTCGGTGAAGCTTTCTTT. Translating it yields CASSLASTLFGEAFF.

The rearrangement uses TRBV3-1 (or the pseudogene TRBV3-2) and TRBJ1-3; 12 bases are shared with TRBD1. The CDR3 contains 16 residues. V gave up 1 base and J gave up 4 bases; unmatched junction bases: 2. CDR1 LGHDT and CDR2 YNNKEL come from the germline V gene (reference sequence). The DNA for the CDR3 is TGTGCCAGCAGCCAAGTGGGGACAGGGGGCGGAAACACCATATATTTT. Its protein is CASSQVGTGGGNTIYF.

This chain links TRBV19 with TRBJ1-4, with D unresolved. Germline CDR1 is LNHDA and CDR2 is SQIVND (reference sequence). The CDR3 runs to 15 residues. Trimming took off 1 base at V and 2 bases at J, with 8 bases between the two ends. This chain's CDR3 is CASSIGWSTNEKLFF. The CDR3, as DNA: TGTGCCAGTAGTATAGGCTGGAGCACTAATGAAAAACTGTTTTTT.

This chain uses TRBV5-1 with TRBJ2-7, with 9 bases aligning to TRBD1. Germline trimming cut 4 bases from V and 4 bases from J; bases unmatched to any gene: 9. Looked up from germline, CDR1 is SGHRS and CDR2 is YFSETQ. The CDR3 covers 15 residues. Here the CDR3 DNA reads TGCGCCAGCAGCGAAACCGGGACAGGGTCTTACGAGCAGTACTTC. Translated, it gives CASSETGTGSYEQYF.